This T cell receptor beta chain was observed in a study of T-cell reconstitution after alpha-beta-depleted transplantation in children (dated by TCRdb to about 2016). Notes on the research overall: Using TCR repertoire profiling, the study followed T-cell immune reconstitution in a quantitative way in children after TCRalphabeta/CD19-depleted allogeneic hematopoietic cell transplantation. The paper's findings and limits, for the study overall: The apparently early recovery of alphabetaT-cell counts about two months after transplant reportedly depended on only several hundred rapidly expanded clones that came from non-depleted graft cells. Hyperexpanded clone frequencies declined over subsequent months; after one year, T-cell counts and TCRbeta diversity were mostly attributed to newly produced T cells. In some patients, the high TCRbeta diversity seen at day 60 was put down to recipient T cells and intrathymic progenitors that had survived conditioning.

The CDR3 measures 15 amino acids from cysteine to phenylalanine. Only the CDR3 region is kept as DNA, spanning 45 bases read in frame from base 1. The germline V gene (reference sequence) specifies MNHEY as CDR1 and SMNVEV as CDR2. Many counts were recorded for this clonotype. It lacks a known antigen. At one end the junction does not follow the germline gene, possibly because of a read error. Libraries were constructed by PCR. The sequencing machine was an Illumina HiSeq 2500. TCR library preparation used molecular barcoding, with unique molecular identifiers applied to normalize quantification of the TCRbeta repertoire. In TCRdb, the public reads were trimmed at Q25 with fastp and aligned with MiXCR, with productive beta chains retained. Every distinct CDR3 protein forms one entry, paired with its most common genes and DNA. In all, the sample holds about 160,000 distinct CDR3 sequences, and 11% of those were seen once. The biggest ten clones account for less than 15% of the sample.

This specimen's treatment or condition label, interpreted: allogeneic hematopoietic cell transplantation with graft depleted of TCRalphabeta T cells and CD19 B cells. The transplant recipients were children given TCRalphabeta/CD19-depleted allogeneic hematopoietic cell grafts. Source: PBMCs, taken before TCRalphabeta/CD19-depleted stem cell transplant. The rearranged chain carries TRBV27 and TRBJ2-1; the D gene is not confidently resolved. The sequence came from a boy aged 2 to 10 with acute myeloid leukemia, due to receive a stem cell transplant. The DNA is as follows: TGTGCCAGCAGTTTTAGCAGCTACTCCTACAATGAGCAGCTCTTC. Its product reads: CASSFSSYSYNEQLF.